This is a list of T cell receptor beta chains from one sample in a study of T-cell memory formation after mild COVID-19. TCRdb re-analysed the 5' RACE reads in MiXCR, keeping a single row per CDR3 protein. The sample lists roughly 160,000 distinct CDR3 sequences, roughly 13% occurring once. Sequenced material: PBMCs or a T cell subset sorted from them (not recorded which). All receptors come from a man between 18 and 35 years old who had mild COVID-19 (a few samples of this study predate the infection). Cell type and time point are not known. CDR3s include the opening cysteine and the closing phenylalanine or tryptophan. The order of the fields is V gene, J gene, CDR3 protein.

>TRBV18|TRBJ2-2
CASSPLEVTGELFF
>TRBV28|TRBJ1-1
CASTLGYEAFF
>TRBV18|TRBJ2-7
CASSPPMGGNYEQYF
>TRBV15|TRBJ2-2
CATSRETASNTGELFF
>TRBV3-1|TRBJ2-1
CASSGGGAGHEQFF
>TRBV3-1|TRBJ2-1
CASSQASGGYNEQFF
>TRBV9|TRBJ2-3
CASSVASTDTQYF
>TRBV7-2|TRBJ1-3
CASSLGEGNTIYF
>TRBV2|TRBJ1-2
CASRRDRGSDGYTF
>TRBV12-1|TRBJ2-3
CASSTTISGSLGDTQYF
>TRBV5-1|TRBJ2-5
CASSGTTQETQYF
>TRBV7-9|TRBJ2-2
CASSSSPGQGSGELFF
>TRBV24-1|TRBJ2-3
CATSGTIRGNTQYF
>TRBV29-1|TRBJ2-4
CSVGSRVGDIQYF
>TRBV1|TRBJ1-2
CTSSQDRGPGGYTF
>TRBV5-1|TRBJ2-7
CASSADFYEQYF
>TRBV9|TRBJ1-1
CASSVDRLNTEAFF
>TRBV12-3/TRBV12-4|TRBJ2-5
CASSTRSRETQYF
>TRBV5-1|TRBJ2-3
CASSLVVGATDTQYF
>TRBV28|TRBJ2-3
CASQRASGQGLYF
>TRBV3-1|TRBJ1-5
CASSQTGSNQPQHF
>TRBV7-9|TRBJ2-4
CASRGGNIQYF
>TRBV20-1|TRBJ2-3
CSARDPPSTDTQYF
>TRBV4-1|TRBJ2-6
CASSQDRGGANVLTF
>TRBV5-1|TRBJ1-1
CASSLDRDDAEAFF
>TRBV12-3/TRBV12-4|TRBJ1-3
CATNTRGGNTIYF
>TRBV5-1|TRBJ2-1
CASSLATGADNEQFF
>TRBV7-9|TRBJ2-1
CASSPRGGKGNEQFF